The TCR beta chain described here comes from a study of cytomegalovirus exposure and HLA in healthy donors. In the case of this clone: As yet, its antigen is unknown.

With 60 Vbeta and 13 Jbeta primers, the PCR was carried out. Assay: immunoSEQ multiplex PCR; the TCRdb copy retains only in-frame clones and omits some. The sample has tens of thousands of clones; approximately 70% are singletons. The CDR3 contains 11 residues. Between the trimmed V and J ends, which lost 6 bases and 1 base, there was a span of 3 bases. Germline CDR1 reads LNHDA; CDR2 reads SQIVND (reference sequence). The study's findings and limits: Immune exposure data for these donors was limited to CMV serostatus. Reportedly, a later analysis found an Asian-associated ancestry cluster had fewer N-insertions than the roughly 700-donor mean. The study flagged about 150 TCR beta chains as cytomegalovirus-associated.

The gene calls are TRBV19 and TRBJ1-1; no reliable D call. The TCR originated in a man aged 25-45 years in good health and CMV-seronegative. The sequencing sample was made of PBMCs. DNA of the CDR3: TGTGCCAGTAGGCGGAACACTGAAGCTTTCTTT. This translates into CASRRNTEAFF.